These T cell receptor beta chains were read from a single sample in a study of CD8 T cells in Susac syndrome. TCRdb reanalysed the immunoSEQ multiplex PCR reads using MiXCR and keeps one entry per CDR3 protein. The sample has 120,000 or so distinct CDR3 sequences; about 92% are singletons. Material for sequencing was CD4+ T cells from PBMCs. The receptors were sampled from a human donor with multiple sclerosis. Each CDR3 is given with its conserved first and last residue.

v_call: TRBV4-3; cdr3_length: 11; j_call: TRBJ1-2; cdr3_aa: CASSQDRRYTF
v_call: TRBV30; cdr3_length: 17; j_call: TRBJ2-5; cdr3_aa: CAWSPLLRGRLRKTQYF
v_call: TRBV12-3/TRBV12-4; cdr3_length: 13; j_call: TRBJ1-1; cdr3_aa: CASKNTANTEAFF
v_call: TRBV6-5; cdr3_length: 14; j_call: TRBJ2-7; cdr3_aa: CASSYSRRTHEQYF
v_call: TRBV2; cdr3_length: 14; j_call: TRBJ1-5; cdr3_aa: CASRPLGRNQPQHF
v_call: TRBV4-3; cdr3_length: 16; j_call: TRBJ2-2; cdr3_aa: CASSQGGWRETGELFF
v_call: TRBV7-2; cdr3_length: 15; j_call: TRBJ2-4; cdr3_aa: CASSVTGRGKNIQYF
v_call: TRBV9; cdr3_length: 14; j_call: TRBJ1-1; cdr3_aa: CASSGGHVNTEAFF
v_call: TRBV7-9; cdr3_length: 16; j_call: TRBJ2-5; cdr3_aa: CASSLDGTSAIETQYF
v_call: TRBV20-1; cdr3_length: 14; j_call: TRBJ1-4; cdr3_aa: CSALDGGVNEKLFF
v_call: TRBV20-1; cdr3_length: 11; j_call: TRBJ2-5; cdr3_aa: CSASHWETQYF
v_call: TRBV20-1; cdr3_length: 15; j_call: TRBJ2-7; cdr3_aa: CSARGGVGIHYEQYF
v_call: TRBV30; cdr3_length: 12; j_call: TRBJ1-2; cdr3_aa: CAWDRGNYGYTF
v_call: TRBV27; cdr3_length: 14; j_call: TRBJ2-1; cdr3_aa: CASSLQLPYNEQFF
v_call: TRBV20-1; cdr3_length: 14; j_call: TRBJ1-2; cdr3_aa: CSARDRGSNYGYTF
v_call: TRBV5-1; cdr3_length: 15; j_call: TRBJ1-2; cdr3_aa: CASSFGDTNNYGYTF
v_call: TRBV7-9; cdr3_length: 14; j_call: TRBJ1-2; cdr3_aa: CASSLLSRFYGYTF
v_call: TRBV19; cdr3_length: 13; j_call: TRBJ1-5; cdr3_aa: CASSDWDWQPQHF
v_call: TRBV29-1; cdr3_length: 14; j_call: TRBJ1-1; cdr3_aa: CSVERREGDTEAFF
v_call: TRBV18; cdr3_length: 13; j_call: TRBJ2-2; cdr3_aa: CASSPRGDGELFF
v_call: TRBV19; cdr3_length: 13; j_call: TRBJ1-4; cdr3_aa: CASNIQTNEKLFF
v_call: TRBV6-4; cdr3_length: 15; j_call: TRBJ2-2; cdr3_aa: CASRRVPSNTGELFF
v_call: TRBV6-4; cdr3_length: 13; j_call: TRBJ2-3; cdr3_aa: CASSDQSTDTQYF
v_call: TRBV7-3; cdr3_length: 15; j_call: TRBJ2-7; cdr3_aa: CASSRGDISSYEQYF
v_call: TRBV6-5; cdr3_length: 16; j_call: TRBJ2-4; cdr3_aa: CASSYSGIRAKNIQYF
v_call: TRBV2; cdr3_length: 15; j_call: TRBJ1-2; cdr3_aa: CASTGSDIPGYGYTF
v_call: TRBV13; cdr3_length: 16; j_call: TRBJ2-7; cdr3_aa: CASSSNLGQGPYEQYF
v_call: TRBV18; cdr3_length: 16; j_call: TRBJ2-7; cdr3_aa: CASSSFGGPISYEQYF
v_call: TRBV5-1; cdr3_length: 16; j_call: TRBJ1-6; cdr3_aa: CASSLAGQGVNSPLHF
v_call: TRBV25-1; cdr3_length: 18; j_call: TRBJ1-6; cdr3_aa: CASSDSPGTGNVNSPLHF
v_call: TRBV29-1; cdr3_length: 13; j_call: TRBJ1-1; cdr3_aa: CSVSRQGNTEAFF
v_call: TRBV7-2; cdr3_length: 14; j_call: TRBJ2-5; cdr3_aa: CASSLPTGKETQYF
v_call: TRBV30; cdr3_length: 12; j_call: TRBJ1-1; cdr3_aa: CAWSLSGTEAFF
v_call: TRBV29-1; cdr3_length: 15; j_call: TRBJ1-2; cdr3_aa: CSVPMTRGANYGYTF
v_call: TRBV20-1; cdr3_length: 14; j_call: TRBJ1-2; cdr3_aa: CSARVRQGRYGYTF
v_call: TRBV28; cdr3_length: 14; j_call: TRBJ2-2; cdr3_aa: CASGENRNTGELFF
v_call: TRBV7-2; cdr3_length: 14; j_call: TRBJ1-5; cdr3_aa: CASSWGRSNQPQHF
v_call: TRBV2; cdr3_length: 15; j_call: TRBJ1-5; cdr3_aa: CASSFRRQGNQPQHF
v_call: TRBV4-3; cdr3_length: 16; j_call: TRBJ1-4; cdr3_aa: CASSPGLGRLEEKLFF
v_call: TRBV19; cdr3_length: 14; j_call: TRBJ2-1; cdr3_aa: CASSQKSIYNEQFF
v_call: TRBV15; cdr3_length: 16; j_call: TRBJ2-1; cdr3_aa: CATSRKAVSSYNEQFF
v_call: TRBV6-1; cdr3_length: 16; j_call: TRBJ2-3; cdr3_aa: CASSETWTGATDTQYF
v_call: TRBV7-9; cdr3_length: 14; j_call: TRBJ1-1; cdr3_aa: CASSFNQANTEAFF
v_call: TRBV3-1; cdr3_length: 13; j_call: TRBJ1-2; cdr3_aa: CASSQRGGWTYTF
v_call: TRBV5-6; cdr3_length: 12; j_call: TRBJ1-1; cdr3_aa: CASSLWQGRAFF
v_call: TRBV5-4; cdr3_length: 16; j_call: TRBJ2-2; cdr3_aa: CASSSPGRSNTGELFF
v_call: TRBV23-1; cdr3_length: 14; j_call: TRBJ1-1; cdr3_aa: CASSHPGSRGKLFF
v_call: TRBV6-5; cdr3_length: 13; j_call: TRBJ2-7; cdr3_aa: CASSYSVRYEQYF
v_call: TRBV3-1; cdr3_length: 14; j_call: TRBJ2-2; cdr3_aa: CASSLRDRVGELFF
v_call: TRBV27; cdr3_length: 13; j_call: TRBJ1-1; cdr3_aa: CASSEGPETEAFF
v_call: TRBV5-1; cdr3_length: 16; j_call: TRBJ2-6; cdr3_aa: CASSLAPISGANVLTF